Listed below are T cell receptor beta chains from one sample, sequenced in a study of T cells in Graves' hyperthyroidism and ophthalmopathy. MiXCR was run by TCRdb on the multiplex PCR reads, yielding one entry per CDR3 protein. Among around 380,000 distinct CDR3 sequences listed, roughly 12% were seen once. The specimen sequenced was blood. The receptors here all came from a man aged 30 to 45 with Graves' hyperthyroidism that later progressed to Graves' ophthalmopathy. Each CDR3 is given with its conserved first and last residue. Each record gives: CDR3 protein, V gene.

CDR3 protein: CASSEGHPSTEKLFF
V gene: TRBV6-1

CDR3 protein: CASSPAFWSANEKLFF
V gene: TRBV3-1

CDR3 protein: CASSLWDVDGYTF
V gene: TRBV11-1

CDR3 protein: CASSGGAGVNYGYTF
V gene: TRBV9

CDR3 protein: CSAKRARGGTEAFF
V gene: TRBV20-1

CDR3 protein: CASSYGQGPTDTQYF
V gene: TRBV6-6

CDR3 protein: CASSQPGQFNSPLHF
V gene: TRBV4-2

CDR3 protein: CASSVGQGAGSTDTQYF
V gene: TRBV9

CDR3 protein: CASSGGAGETQYF
V gene: TRBV2

CDR3 protein: CASSPDRSTEAFF
V gene: TRBV9

CDR3 protein: CASSFGGSKNIQYF
V gene: TRBV12-3/TRBV12-4

CDR3 protein: CASSAPPIGGGTDTQYF
V gene: TRBV7-6

CDR3 protein: CASSLGTTTNSPLHF
V gene: TRBV5-1

CDR3 protein: CAGSLVSDNSPLHF
V gene: TRBV5-5

CDR3 protein: CATNSGHLGNYGYTF
V gene: TRBV15

CDR3 protein: CASSLASGTGYYEQYF
V gene: TRBV7-9

CDR3 protein: CASSFRDRQETQYF
V gene: TRBV6-1

CDR3 protein: CASSIAGANVLTF
V gene: TRBV19

CDR3 protein: CASSAGRGPYEQYF
V gene: TRBV5-1

CDR3 protein: CASYLGPNQPQHF
V gene: TRBV12-3/TRBV12-4

CDR3 protein: CATSDSGGGWSYDEQFF
V gene: TRBV24-1

CDR3 protein: CASPDGNTGELFF
V gene: TRBV19

CDR3 protein: CASSQPDRLSSYNSPLHF
V gene: TRBV3-1

CDR3 protein: CSAQGFGDTQYF
V gene: TRBV20-1

CDR3 protein: CAGSLWTDTDTQYF
V gene: TRBV7-9

CDR3 protein: CASSPNLAGELFF
V gene: TRBV3-1

CDR3 protein: CASSSLRGRSYEQYF
V gene: TRBV11-2